Reported below is one TCR beta chain. The antigen is undetermined. The sample originates from a study of Ad26.COV2.S vaccination and SARS-CoV-2 variants. Study-wide results and limits: Spike-specific TCR breadth was greater in vaccine than placebo recipients. Researchers cautioned that TCR breadth and depth analyses may have underestimated total T cell responses.

Using immunoSEQ multiplex PCR, the repertoire was profiled, and TCRdb retains in-frame clones only, with some absent. The data hold 300,000 to 400,000 clones, with roughly nine tenths observed a single time. The germline V and J ends were trimmed by 5 bases and 6 bases, with 16 bases remaining between them. CDR3 length equals 14 residues. In germline, CDR1 is SNHLY, CDR2 FYNNEI. The source material was peripheral blood, sampled after recovery from COVID-19. The TCR comes from a human donor who had recovered from COVID-19. The rearrangement uses TRBV2 and TRBJ1-2; tentative D call: TRBD1 (5 bases). The DNA of the CDR3 is TGTGCCAGCAGTTCAAACAGGAAGAACCATGGCTACACCTTC. This codes for CASSSNRKNHGYTF. Filled out from reference TRBV2 and TRBJ1-2, the complete variable domain reads EPEVTQTPSHQVTQMGQEVILRCVPISNHLYFYWYRQILGQKVEFLVSFYNNEISEKSEIFDDQFSVERPDGSNFTLKIRSTKLEDSAMYFCASSSNRKNHGYTFGSGTRLTVV.